This T cell receptor (beta chain) was profiled in a study of PD-L1 blockade in urothelial cancer (dated by TCRdb to the late 2010s). About the full investigation: All patients started therapy at some point between 2014 and 2016 and received atezolizumab 1,200 mg intravenously every 3 weeks. About 90% of the 29 patients were males with bladder-origin urothelial cancer, and about 65% of the 29 reported a prior smoking history. Patients had an ECOG performance status of 0 or 1 and had received between 0 and 3 prior chemotherapy regimens. Blood samples were analyzed 3 weeks after the start of treatment (second dose) and 6 weeks after the start of treatment. Blood samples gave median yields of around 150,000 T cells and over 80,000 unique TCRs, along with a median clonality of approximately 0.08. The study, an exploratory multi-omic analysis, examined somatic, immune and clinical correlates of response to PD-L1 blockade with atezolizumab in urothelial cancer. Pretreatment tumor samples, along with matched peripheral blood collected serially before and after atezolizumab treatment, underwent TCR sequencing. Durable clinical benefit was defined as a progression-free survival longer than 6 months, and TCR features were additionally tested against progression-free survival and overall survival. In the same patients who had TCR sequencing, pretreatment tumors also underwent whole exome sequencing and RNA sequencing. Fewer than ten patients reached durable clinical benefit, while around 19 patients did not. Pretreatment blood TCR-seq was available for fewer than 30 patients, at least one posttreatment blood collection was obtained for about 24 patients, and tumor TCR-seq was available for about 24 patients. General study outcomes and caveats: A pretreatment peripheral blood TCR clonality below the median was linked to improved progression-free and overall survival. Greater expansion of tumor-associated TCR clones in peripheral blood 3 weeks after the start of treatment was observed in patients with durable benefit (n of about 20, p = 0.022). Because the sample size was small (n ≈ 29) and many exploratory analyses were performed, the results are intended to be hypothesis-generating.

Synthetic TCR analog templates were spiked into each PCR so that absolute template abundance could be estimated from read counts. Using the immunoSEQ assay, TCRbeta CDR3 regions were amplified from genomic DNA with bias-controlled V and J gene primers. Sequencing of rearranged TCRbeta segments was done at approximately 20X coverage. The study's own analysis went as follows. Clustering was used to correct sequencing errors, and CDR3s were annotated against IMGT to assign V, D and J genes. Only productive TCRbeta rearrangements were used in downstream analyses, excluding out-of-frame or stop-codon sequences. Clonality was calculated as one minus the Shannon entropy normalized by the log of the number of unique productive sequences. Fisher's exact test with Benjamini-Hochberg correction, at a threshold of adjusted p below 0.01, was used to find clones that differed between time points or between blood and tumor. As stored in TCRdb, this immuneACCESS dataset retains in-frame rearrangements with V and J assigned. A fraction of the clones does not appear; measured against another copy, unresolved V genes explain less than half of the discrepancy, and the remainder lacks a known reason. For V, J and clone size, that table is used; D and trimming come from the DNA. Across this sample there are about 24,000 clones, with about 83% seen only once. Clones ranked in the top ten supply approximately 2.8% of the sample.

The CDR1 and CDR2 encoded by the germline V gene are MDHEN and SYDVKM. V ends up 10 bases short and J 0 bases short, with an unmatched junction base count of 5. The cysteine opens and the phenylalanine closes a CDR3 of 14 amino acids. Solely the CDR3 DNA is kept, with 42 bases framed from the first base. The cohort comprised fewer than 35 patients with locally advanced or metastatic urothelial carcinoma treated at Memorial Sloan Kettering on a trial protocol. Peripheral blood mononuclear cells were collected pretreatment and during treatment, with between 1 and 8 total time points obtained per patient. The Qiagen DNeasy Blood extraction kit was used to purify genomic DNA from total PBMCs and tumor samples. Collected pretreatment and during treatment, PBMCs were isolated and stored as previously described. A single count supports this clone. Its antigen is still unknown. There are no base qualities to consult, and no much larger clone falls within one base.

The TCR originated in a man aged 45-65 years with urothelial cancer. This sequence uses TRBV28 and TRBJ2-3, with 9 bases aligning to TRBD2. This specimen was PBMCs, taken around atezolizumab (anti-PD-L1) treatment. The nucleotides are TGTGCCACCACGACTAGCGGTAGCACAGATACGCAGTATTTT. Its product reads: CATTTSGSTDTQYF.